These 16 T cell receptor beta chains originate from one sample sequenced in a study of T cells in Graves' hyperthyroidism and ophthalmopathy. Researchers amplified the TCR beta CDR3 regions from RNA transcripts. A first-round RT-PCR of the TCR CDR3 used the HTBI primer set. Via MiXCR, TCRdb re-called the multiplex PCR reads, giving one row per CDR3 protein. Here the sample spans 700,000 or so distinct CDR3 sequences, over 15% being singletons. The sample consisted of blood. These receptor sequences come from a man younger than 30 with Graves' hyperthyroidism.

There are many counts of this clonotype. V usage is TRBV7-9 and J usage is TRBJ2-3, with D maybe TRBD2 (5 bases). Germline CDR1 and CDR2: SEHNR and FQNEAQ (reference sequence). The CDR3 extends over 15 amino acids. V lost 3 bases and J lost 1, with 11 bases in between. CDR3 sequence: CASSFLSAGTDTQYF. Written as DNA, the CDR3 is TGTGCCAGCAGCTTCCTCTCAGCGGGCACAGATACGCAGTATTTT. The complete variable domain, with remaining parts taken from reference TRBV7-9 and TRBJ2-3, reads DTGVSQNPRHKITKRGQNVTFRCDPISEHNRLYWYRQTLGQGPEFLTYFQNEAQLEKSRLLSDRFSAERPKGSFSTLEIQRTEQGDSAMYLCASSFLSAGTDTQYFGPGTRLTVL.

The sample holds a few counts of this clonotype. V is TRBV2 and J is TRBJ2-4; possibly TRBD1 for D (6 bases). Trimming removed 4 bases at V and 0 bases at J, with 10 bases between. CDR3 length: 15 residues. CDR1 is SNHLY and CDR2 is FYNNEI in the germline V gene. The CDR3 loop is CASSGGGPAKNIQYF. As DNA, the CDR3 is TGTGCCAGCAGTGGTGGGGGCCCAGCCAAAAACATTCAGTACTTC.

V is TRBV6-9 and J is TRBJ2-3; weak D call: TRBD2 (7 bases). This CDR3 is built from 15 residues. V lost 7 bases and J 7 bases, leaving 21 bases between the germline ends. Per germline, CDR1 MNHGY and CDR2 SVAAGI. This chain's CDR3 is CASIKDRRGTNTQYF. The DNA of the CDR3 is TGTGCCAGCATTAAAGACAGGCGGGGGACTAATACGCAGTATTTT.

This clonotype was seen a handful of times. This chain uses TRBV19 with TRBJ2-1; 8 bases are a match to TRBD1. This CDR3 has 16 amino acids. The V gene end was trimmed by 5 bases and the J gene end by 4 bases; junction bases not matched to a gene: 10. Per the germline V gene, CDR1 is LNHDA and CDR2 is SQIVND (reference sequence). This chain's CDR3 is CASSLSMTGVYNEQFF. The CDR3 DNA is TGTGCCAGTAGTTTGTCGATGACAGGGGTTTACAATGAGCAGTTCTTC.

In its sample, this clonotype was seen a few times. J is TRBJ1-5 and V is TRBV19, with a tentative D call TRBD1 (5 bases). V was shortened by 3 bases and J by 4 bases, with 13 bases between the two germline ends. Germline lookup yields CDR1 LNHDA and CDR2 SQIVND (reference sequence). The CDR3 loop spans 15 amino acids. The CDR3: CASSMGQSQNQPQHF. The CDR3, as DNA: TGTGCCAGTAGTATGGGGCAGAGCCAAAATCAGCCCCAGCATTTT. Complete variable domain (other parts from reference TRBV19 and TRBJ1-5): DGGITQSPKYLFRKEGQNVTLSCEQNLNHDAMYWYRQDPGQGLRLIYYSQIVNDFQKGDIAEGYSVSREKKESFPLTVTSAQKNPTAFYLCASSMGQSQNQPQHFGDGTRLSIL.

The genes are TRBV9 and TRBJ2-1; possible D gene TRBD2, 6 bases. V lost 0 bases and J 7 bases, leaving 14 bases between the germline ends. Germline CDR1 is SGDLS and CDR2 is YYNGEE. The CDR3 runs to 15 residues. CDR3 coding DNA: TGTGCCAGCAGCGTAGGGGGAGGAGACACGAATGAGCAGTTCTTC. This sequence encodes CASSVGGGDTNEQFF. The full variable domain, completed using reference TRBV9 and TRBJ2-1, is DSGVTQTPKHLITATGQRVTLRCSPRSGDLSVYWYQQSLDQGLQFLIQYYNGEERAKGNILERFSAQQFPDLHSELNLSSLELGDSALYFCASSVGGGDTNEQFFGPGTRLTVL.

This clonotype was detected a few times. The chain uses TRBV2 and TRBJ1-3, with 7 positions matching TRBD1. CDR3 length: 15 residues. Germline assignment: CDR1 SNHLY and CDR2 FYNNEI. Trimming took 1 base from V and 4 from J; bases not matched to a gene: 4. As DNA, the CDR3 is TGTGCCAGCAGTGAAGAGGGGGCGACGGGAAACACCATATATTTT. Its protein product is CASSEEGATGNTIYF.

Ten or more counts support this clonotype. The CDR3 nucleotides read TGTGCCAGTGCGGTGAGCTCCTACGAGCAGTACTTC. This sequence encodes CASAVSSYEQYF. The chain joins TRBV28 to TRBJ2-7; D gene unclear. CDR1 is MDHEN, CDR2 SYDVKM, per germline. Trimming shortened V by 9 bases and J by 0 bases, and 9 bases separated the two germline ends. The CDR3 is 12 amino acids.

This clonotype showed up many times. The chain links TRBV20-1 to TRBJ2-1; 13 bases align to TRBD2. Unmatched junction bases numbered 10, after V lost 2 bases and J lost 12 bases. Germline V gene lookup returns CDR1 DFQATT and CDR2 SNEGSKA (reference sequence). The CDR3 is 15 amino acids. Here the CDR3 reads CSARFPGLAGWGQFF. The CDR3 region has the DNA TGCAGTGCTAGATTTCCGGGACTAGCGGGATGGGGGCAGTTCTTC.

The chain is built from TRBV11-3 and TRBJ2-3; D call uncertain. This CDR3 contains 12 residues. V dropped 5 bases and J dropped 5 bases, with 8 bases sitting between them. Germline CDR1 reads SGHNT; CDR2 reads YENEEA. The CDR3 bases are TGTGCCAGCAGCGACCGATTAGATACGCAGTATTTT. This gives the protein CASSDRLDTQYF.

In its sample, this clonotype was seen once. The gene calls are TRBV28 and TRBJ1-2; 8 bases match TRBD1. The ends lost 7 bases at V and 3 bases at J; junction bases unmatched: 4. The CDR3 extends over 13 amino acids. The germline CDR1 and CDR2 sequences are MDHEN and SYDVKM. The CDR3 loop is CASTMTGDYGYTF. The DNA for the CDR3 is TGTGCCAGCACCATGACAGGGGACTATGGCTACACCTTC.

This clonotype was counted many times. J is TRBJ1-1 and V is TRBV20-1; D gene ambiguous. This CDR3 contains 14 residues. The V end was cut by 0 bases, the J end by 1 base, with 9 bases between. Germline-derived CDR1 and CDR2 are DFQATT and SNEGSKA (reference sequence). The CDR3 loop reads CSARDWSENTEAFF. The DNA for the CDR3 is TGCAGTGCTAGAGATTGGAGTGAGAACACTGAAGCTTTCTTT.

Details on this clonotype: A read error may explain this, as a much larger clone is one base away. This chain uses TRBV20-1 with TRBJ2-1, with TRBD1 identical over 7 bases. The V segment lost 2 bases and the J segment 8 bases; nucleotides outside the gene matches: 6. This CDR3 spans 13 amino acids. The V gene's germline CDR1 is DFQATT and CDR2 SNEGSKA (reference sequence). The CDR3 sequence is CSARSGQEYEQFF. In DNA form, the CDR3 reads TGCAGTGCTAGATCCGGACAGGAGTATGAGCAGTTCTTC.

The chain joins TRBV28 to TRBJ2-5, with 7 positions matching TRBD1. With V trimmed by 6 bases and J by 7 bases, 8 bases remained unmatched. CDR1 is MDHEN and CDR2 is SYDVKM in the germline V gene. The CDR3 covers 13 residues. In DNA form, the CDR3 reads TGTGCCAGCAGCTACCCGAGACAGGGGACCCAGTACTTC. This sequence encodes CASSYPRQGTQYF.

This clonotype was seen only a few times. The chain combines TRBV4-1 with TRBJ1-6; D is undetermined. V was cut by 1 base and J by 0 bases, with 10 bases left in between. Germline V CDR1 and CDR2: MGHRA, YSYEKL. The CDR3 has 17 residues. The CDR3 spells CASSQADLSSYNSPLHF. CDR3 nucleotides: TGCGCCAGCAGCCAAGCTGACCTAAGCTCCTATAATTCACCCCTCCACTTT.

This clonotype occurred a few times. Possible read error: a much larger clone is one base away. CDR3 sequence: CASSDGTVNQPQHF. The CDR3 DNA reads TGTGCCAGCAGCGACGGGACAGTAAATCAGCCCCAGCATTTT. This chain links TRBV9 with TRBJ1-5; 7 positions agree with TRBD1. CDR3 length: 14 amino acids. V trimming: 3 bases; J trimming: 4 bases; junction bases outside the gene matches: 4. The germline V gene has CDR1 SGDLS and CDR2 YYNGEE.